By sample share, the clone carrying this TCR beta chain is medium-sized. No antigen is known for it. This entry belongs to a study of radiation and T cells in renal cell carcinoma. Overall study findings and caveats: Dominant CDR3 motifs occupied more repertoire in irradiated than control tumors. Compared with controls, irradiated tumors showed greater TCR clonality.

Profiled with immunoSEQ multiplex PCR; TCRdb holds only in-frame clones, not every one. The sample records 15,000 or so clones, about three fifths being singletons. The CDR3 totals 14 residues. The ends were cut back, 3 bases at V and 4 bases at J, with 10 bases in the middle. Germline assignment: CDR1 MRHNA and CDR2 SNTAGT. The treatment: treatment-naive control, cytoreductive nephrectomy. Control samples are tumors resected by cytoreductive nephrectomy without prior radiation. Controls included 4 female and approximately twelve male donors, resected 2011 to 2014. Material: tumor tissue, obtained from a patient whose treatment was nephrectomy without radiotherapy. The chain is built from TRBV6-4 and TRBJ1-5; D perhaps matches TRBD1 (6 bases). This clonotype originated in a man aged 55 to 70 with renal cell carcinoma. DNA for the CDR3: TGTGCCAGCAGTGAACAGGGAGGGAATCAGCCCCAGCATTTT. Its translation is CASSEQGGNQPQHF.